Each of the 20 T cell receptor beta chains below was sequenced from the same sample in a study of CD8 T cells in Susac syndrome. After extraction with the RNeasy kit, roughly 0.45 to 1 ug of the RNA was reverse transcribed using random hexamers. TCRdb used MiXCR to reprocess the immunoSEQ multiplex PCR reads, holding one entry per CDR3 protein. The table lists some 90,000 distinct CDR3 sequences, roughly 93% of them singletons. What was sequenced was CD8+ T cells from PBMCs. All receptors derive from a human donor in good health.

The table lists this clonotype with a count of one. The V gene is TRBV29-1, the J gene TRBJ1-6; 8 bases align to TRBD1. The CDR3 contains 14 residues. Germline CDR1 and CDR2: SQVTM and ANQGSEA. V shed 7 bases and J 2 bases; nucleotides not matched to a gene: 4. DNA for the CDR3: TGCAGCGCCGGGACAGGAGCCTATAATTCACCCCTCCACTTT. This codes for CSAGTGAYNSPLHF.

This clonotype has a single count. This chain joins TRBV10-3 and TRBJ1-2, with 12 bases matching TRBD1. The CDR3 has 15 residues. Germline CDR1 is ENHRY and CDR2 is SYGVKD. J gave up 8 bases and V 8 bases, and 12 bases lay outside the gene matches. CDR3 in amino acids: CAISRGTGGASGYTF. CDR3 DNA sequence: TGTGCCATCTCTCGCGGGACAGGGGGCGCATCGGGCTACACCTTC.

The chain links TRBV9 to TRBJ1-1; possible D gene TRBD1, 5 bases. This CDR3 region has 12 residues. CDR1 is SGDLS and CDR2 is YYNGEE in the germline V gene. V was pared by 4 bases and J by 4 bases, with 8 bases between. The CDR3, as DNA: TGTGCCAGCAGCAAGGGGTCCACTGAAGCTTTCTTT. Residues: CASSKGSTEAFF.

This chain joins TRBV12-3 or TRBV12-4 and TRBJ2-3, with D unresolved. This CDR3 region has 13 residues. Trimming removed 3 bases from V and 2 bases from J, with 6 bases in between. For the CDR3, the DNA is TGTGCCAGCAGTTTGTCCAACACAGATACGCAGTATTTT. Encoded protein: CASSLSNTDTQYF.

The chain employs TRBV9 and TRBJ2-3, with 8 nucleotides matching TRBD2. The germline gives CDR1 SGDLS, CDR2 YYNGEE. The trim removed 2 bases at V and 2 bases at J, leaving 4 bases unmatched. CDR3 length: 15 amino acids. As DNA, the CDR3 is TGTGCCAGCAGCGTCATAGCGGGGTACACAGATACGCAGTATTTT. Translating it yields CASSVIAGYTDTQYF.

The gene calls are TRBV29-1 and TRBJ2-4; 12 positions match TRBD2. Germline CDR1 is SQVTM and CDR2 is ANQGSEA. V shed 3 bases, J shed 0 bases, and the junction held 3 bases outside the gene matches. The CDR3 runs to 16 residues. CDR3 residues: CSVDGLAGLAKNIQYF. As DNA, the CDR3 is TGCAGCGTTGATGGACTAGCGGGGCTAGCCAAAAACATTCAGTACTTC. Variable domain in full (rest from reference TRBV29-1 and TRBJ2-4): SAVISQKPSRDICQRGTSLTIQCQVDSQVTMMFWYRQQPGQSLTLIATANQGSEATYESGFVIDKFPISRPNLTFSTLTVSNMSPEDSSIYLCSVDGLAGLAKNIQYFGAGTRLSVL.

The chain combines TRBV29-1 with TRBJ2-5; no reliable D call. Trimming left V 7 bases short and J 2 bases short, with 8 bases between. The germline CDR1 and CDR2 sequences are SQVTM and ANQGSEA. This CDR3 is 11 amino acids long. As DNA, the CDR3 is TGCAGCGCTCCCGAACAAGAGACCCAGTACTTC. Its protein product is CSAPEQETQYF.

The rearrangement joins TRBV4-1 to TRBJ2-7; possible D gene TRBD2, 6 bases. The V end was cut by 0 bases, the J end by 3 bases, with 6 bases between. CDR1 is MGHRA, CDR2 YSYEKL, per germline. This CDR3 spans 13 amino acids. The CDR3 protein is CASSQDGGYEQYF. The DNA for the CDR3 is TGCGCCAGCAGCCAAGACGGGGGCTACGAGCAGTACTTC.

This sequence joins TRBV10-3 and TRBJ1-4; the D gene is possibly TRBD1 (5 bases). Germline loops: CDR1 ENHRY, CDR2 SYGVKD. The CDR3 length is 15 residues. V was trimmed by 7 bases and J by 0 bases, leaving 12 bases between them. CDR3 loop: CAIKPGRSTNEKLFF. CDR3 in DNA: TGTGCCATCAAACCGGGACGCTCAACTAATGAAAAACTGTTTTTT.

The chain is built from TRBV12-5 and TRBJ2-1, with TRBD1 as a possible D gene (5 bases). Germline-derived CDR1 and CDR2 are LGHNT and FRNRAP. This CDR3 has 15 residues. Trimming cost V 6 bases and J 6 bases, with 18 bases left between them. DNA for the CDR3: TGTGCTAGTGGCCTCGACCCCTTGGGGCTCAATGAGCAGTTCTTC. It codes for CASGLDPLGLNEQFF. The full variable domain, completed using reference TRBV12-5 and TRBJ2-1, is DARVTQTPRHKVTEMGQEVTMRCQPILGHNTVFWYRQTMMQGLELLAYFRNRAPLDDSGMPKDRFSAEMPDATLATLKIQPSEPRDSAVYFCASGLDPLGLNEQFFGPGTRLTVL.

The genes are TRBV27 and TRBJ2-2, with D possibly TRBD1 on 6 matching bases. Trimming took off 2 bases at V and 6 bases at J, with 13 bases between the two ends. There are 15 residues in the CDR3. The germline gives CDR1 MNHEY, CDR2 SMNVEV (reference sequence). The CDR3 region is CASSLSIRGAGELFF. DNA for the CDR3: TGTGCCAGCAGTTTAAGTATCAGGGGAGCCGGGGAGCTGTTTTTT.

CDR3 DNA: TGTGCCAGCAATTTAGCGGGGGGCGCAGATACGCAGTATTTT. It translates to CASNLAGGADTQYF. This chain connects TRBV6-6 to TRBJ2-3; 10 nucleotides line up with TRBD2. V was pared by 7 bases and J by 4 bases, with 5 bases of the junction left unmatched. The CDR3 runs 14 residues. Germline V gene lookup returns CDR1 MNHNY and CDR2 SVGAGI (reference sequence).

The gene calls are TRBV5-6 and TRBJ2-3; the match to TRBD1 covers 7 bases. V lost 4 bases and J lost 2; bases outside the gene matches: 4. Germline CDR1 reads SGHDT; CDR2 reads YYEEEE. The CDR3 contains 14 residues. CDR3: CASSRDSFTDTQYF. The CDR3 nucleotides are TGTGCCAGCAGCCGGGACAGCTTCACAGATACGCAGTATTTT.

The chain recombines TRBV21-1 with TRBJ1-5. TRBV21-1 is flagged as a pseudogene. CDR3 size: 16 residues. The CDR3 bases are TGTGCCAGCAGCAAGGTCGAGCCACCTAGCAATCAGCCCCAGCATTTT. The encoded protein is CASSKVEPPSNQPQHF.

This chain links TRBV5-4 with TRBJ2-2; weak D call: TRBD2 (6 bases). Per germline, CDR1 SGHNT and CDR2 YYREEE (reference sequence). CDR3 length: 12 amino acids. The CDR3 is CATEGWAGELFF. CDR3 sequence (DNA): TGTGCAACGGAGGGATGGGCCGGGGAGCTGTTTTTT.

The chain joins TRBV27 to TRBJ1-1, with TRBD1 matching over 8 bases. The length of the CDR3 is 16 residues. After removal of 8 bases from V and 3 bases from J, the junction contained 14 bases not matched to a gene. Germline V gene sequence: CDR1 MNHEY, CDR2 SMNVEV (reference sequence). DNA of the CDR3: TGTGCCAGCCTATGGACAGGGACGAGAGGGGACACTGAAGCTTTCTTT. This sequence encodes CASLWTGTRGDTEAFF.

The rearrangement joins TRBV6-5 to TRBJ1-6, with a possible D match to TRBD1 (5 bases). The germline V gene has CDR1 MNHEY and CDR2 SVGAGI. Trimming took off 7 bases at V and 10 bases at J, with 20 bases between the two ends. The CDR3 covers 15 residues. The CDR3 DNA reads TGTGCCAGCAATAAAAACGGGACCCCGGGGTCACCCCTCCACTTT. The encoded protein is CASNKNGTPGSPLHF.

This chain uses TRBV29-1 with TRBJ1-1; 8 positions match TRBD1. V shed 5 bases, J shed 0 bases, and the junction held 8 bases outside the gene matches. The germline V gene has CDR1 SQVTM and CDR2 ANQGSEA. CDR3 length equals 15 residues. CDR3 amino acids: CSVQGQVGMNTEAFF. In DNA form, the CDR3 reads TGCAGCGTTCAGGGACAGGTGGGAATGAACACTGAAGCTTTCTTT.

This chain uses TRBV6-1 with TRBJ2-5; 9 bases fit TRBD1. J was trimmed by 5 bases and V by 3 bases; bases with no gene match: 10. From germline, CDR1 is MNHNS and CDR2 SASEGT. This CDR3 is built from 16 residues. CDR3 in DNA: TGTGCCAGCAGTGATCCCGGGACAGGGCTATCCGAGACCCAGTACTTC. Its translation is CASSDPGTGLSETQYF.

The chain employs TRBV27 and TRBJ2-1, with D perhaps given as TRBD1 or TRBD2 (5 bases each). CDR1 and CDR2 from the germline V gene are MNHEY and SMNVEV (reference sequence). This CDR3 spans 14 amino acids. V lost 2 bases and J 12 bases, leaving 17 bases between the germline ends. As DNA, the CDR3 is TGTGCCAGCAGTTTAAGCCGGGGCAGATCCCCGCAGTTCTTC. It translates to CASSLSRGRSPQFF.